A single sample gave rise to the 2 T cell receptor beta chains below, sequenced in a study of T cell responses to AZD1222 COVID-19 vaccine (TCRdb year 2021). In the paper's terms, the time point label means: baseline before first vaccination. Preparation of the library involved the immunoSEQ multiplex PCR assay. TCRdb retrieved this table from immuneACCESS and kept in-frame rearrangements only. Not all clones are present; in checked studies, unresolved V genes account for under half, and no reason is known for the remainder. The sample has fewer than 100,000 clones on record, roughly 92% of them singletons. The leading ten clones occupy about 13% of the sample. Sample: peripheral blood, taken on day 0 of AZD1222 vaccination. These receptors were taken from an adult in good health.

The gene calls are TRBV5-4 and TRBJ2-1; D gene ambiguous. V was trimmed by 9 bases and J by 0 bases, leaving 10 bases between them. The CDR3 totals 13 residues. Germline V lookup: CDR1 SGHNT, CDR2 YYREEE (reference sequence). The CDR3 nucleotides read TGTGCCACTAGACTCGACTCCTACAATGAGCAGTTCTTC. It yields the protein CATRLDSYNEQFF.

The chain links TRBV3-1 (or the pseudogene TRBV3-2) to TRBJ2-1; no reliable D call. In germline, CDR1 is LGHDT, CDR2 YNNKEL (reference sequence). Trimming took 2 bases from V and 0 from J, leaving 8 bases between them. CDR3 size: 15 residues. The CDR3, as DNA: TGTGCCAGCAGCCAATCGGGTCACTCCTACAATGAGCAGTTCTTC. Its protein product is CASSQSGHSYNEQFF.